The present T cell receptor (beta chain) was sequenced within a study of identical twins. The authors used template switching to add a universal primer site and gave cDNA unique molecular identifiers. Each CDR3 protein gets one entry after TCRdb re-called the 5' RACE reads with MiXCR. Of 450,000 to 600,000 distinct CDR3 sequences listed, approximately 20% are singletons. This clonotype turned up a few times. Antigen unknown. The CDR3 contains 14 residues. Germline CDR1 SGHRS, CDR2 YFSETQ. Trimming left V 4 bases short and J 6 bases short, with 14 bases between. Study-wide results and caveats: Findings depended on cross-sectional statistics rather than tracking the same donors.

These data were also reused for a study on yellow fever vaccine responses in identical twins.

This clonotype originated in a woman aged 18 to 35 in good health. The chain combines TRBV5-1 with TRBJ2-4; D tentatively fits TRBD1 or TRBD2 (5 bases each). The sequenced sample was CD4+ T cells sorted from blood. This CDR3 reads CASSTQGELNIQYF. Written as DNA, the CDR3 is TGCGCCAGCAGCACTCAGGGAGAACTAAACATTCAGTACTTC.